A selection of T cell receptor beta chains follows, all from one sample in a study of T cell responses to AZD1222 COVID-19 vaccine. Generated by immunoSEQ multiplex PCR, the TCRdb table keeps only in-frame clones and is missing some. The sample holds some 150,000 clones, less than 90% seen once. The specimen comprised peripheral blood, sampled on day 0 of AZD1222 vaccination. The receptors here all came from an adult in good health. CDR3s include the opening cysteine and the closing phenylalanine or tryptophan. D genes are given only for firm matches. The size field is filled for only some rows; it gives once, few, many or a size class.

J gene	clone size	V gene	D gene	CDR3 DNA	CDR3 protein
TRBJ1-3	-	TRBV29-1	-	TGCAGCGTTGCCCAGGAATACTCTGGAAACACCATATATTTT	CSVAQEYSGNTIYF
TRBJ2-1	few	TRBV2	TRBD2	TGTGCCAGCAGTGAAATGCTAGCGGGTAGTTATGAGCAGTTCTTC	CASSEMLAGSYEQFF
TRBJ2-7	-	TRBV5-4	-	TGTGCCAGCAGCAACGACAGGGAGGGATCCTACGAGCAGTACTTC	CASSNDREGSYEQYF
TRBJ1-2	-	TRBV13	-	TGTGCCAGCAGCCCCCGGGACGGTAACTATGGCTACACCTTC	CASSPRDGNYGYTF
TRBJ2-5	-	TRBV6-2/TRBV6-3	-	TGTGCCAGCAGTTACATGAAGACCCAGTACTTC	CASSYMKTQYF
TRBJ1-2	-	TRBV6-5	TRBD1	TGTGCCAGCAGTTTATTCGGGACAGACTATGGCTACACCTTC	CASSLFGTDYGYTF
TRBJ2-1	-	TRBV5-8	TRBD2	TGTGCCAGCAGCTTGGGCACGACTAGCGGGGCGGAGCAGTTCTTC	CASSLGTTSGAEQFF
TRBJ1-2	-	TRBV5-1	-	TGCGCCAGCAAGATCACAGCAGGGAACTATGGCTACACCTTC	CASKITAGNYGYTF
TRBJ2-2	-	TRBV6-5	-	TGTGCCAGCAGTTATCTAACGGCAGGGCACACCGGGGAGCTGTTTTTT	CASSYLTAGHTGELFF
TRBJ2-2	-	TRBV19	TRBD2	TGTGCCAGCCATTTAGCGGGAGCGAACACCGGGGAGCTGTTTTTT	CASHLAGANTGELFF
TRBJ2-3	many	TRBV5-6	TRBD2	TGTGCCAGCAGCACCGGACTAGCGGGGGGCTATGGCACAGATACGCAGTATTTT	CASSTGLAGGYGTDTQYF
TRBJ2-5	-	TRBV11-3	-	TGTGCCAGCAGCTTAACATACCAAGAGACCCAGTACTTC	CASSLTYQETQYF
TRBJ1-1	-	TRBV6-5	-	TGTGCCAGCAGTTACTCGGAGGGAACTGAAGCTTTCTTT	CASSYSEGTEAFF
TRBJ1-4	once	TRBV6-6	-	TGTGCCAGCAGTCCGGACAGCTCAAATGAAAAACTGTTTTTT	CASSPDSSNEKLFF
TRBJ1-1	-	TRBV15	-	TGTGCCACCAGCAGAGATAGGTTGAACACTGAAGCTTTCTTT	CATSRDRLNTEAFF
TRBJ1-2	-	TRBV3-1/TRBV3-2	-	TGTGCCAGCAGACTGGGGTATGGCTACACCTTC	CASRLGYGYTF
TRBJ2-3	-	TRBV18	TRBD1	TGTGCCAGCTCATCTCAGGGGGGCACAGATACGCAGTATTTT	CASSSQGGTDTQYF
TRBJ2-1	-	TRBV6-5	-	TGTGCCAGCAGTTATATCTCTAGCAATGAGCAGTTCTTC	CASSYISSNEQFF
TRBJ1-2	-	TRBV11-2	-	TGTGCCAGCAGCTTAGTGGGGACCGGCTACACCTTC	CASSLVGTGYTF
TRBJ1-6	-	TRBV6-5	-	TGTGCCAACAGTTACTCTTTACCTAGCTCACCCCTCCACTTT	CANSYSLPSSPLHF
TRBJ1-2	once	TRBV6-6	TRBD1	TGTGCCAGCAGCACAGGGGGCGCGGACTATGGCTACACCTTC	CASSTGGADYGYTF
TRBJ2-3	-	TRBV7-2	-	TGTGCCAGCAGCCTCCGACTAGCAGATACGCAGTATTTT	CASSLRLADTQYF